This T cell receptor beta chain was observed in a study of tumor and adjacent non-tumor tissue in lung cancer (dated by TCRdb to 2016 to 2019). Background on the whole study: By cancer type, the cohort comprised 11 to 12 adenocarcinoma patients, 2 squamous cell carcinoma patients and 1 small cell lung cancer patient. Bulk TCRbeta repertoires were compared between lung tumor tissue and matched distant non-tumor lung tissue obtained from fewer than 18 lung cancer patients. Sequencing produced more than 100,000,000 productive TCRbeta reads in total, an average of about 4 million reads per sample. Among the approximately 15 patients, ages ranged from roughly 30 to 85 years, roughly ten were men and 5 were women, and disease was TNM stage I to III. Over 25 paired specimens, one tumor and one normal lung sample per patient, were profiled by TCRbeta CDR3 sequencing.

Libraries were built with multiplex PCR. The sequencer was an Illumina HiSeq 2500. TCRbeta libraries were built by three rounds of nested PCR using primers (Table S4), following protocols modified from ARM-PCR. Before sequencing, PCR products of 200-500 bp were excised from the gel and purified with the QIAquick gel extraction kit. The authors' pipeline ran thus. Reads were cleaned using Trimmomatic, were merged into complete CDR3 sequences using FLASH, and were assigned to V(D)J germline segments using MiTCR. Clonal diversity was calculated as the inverse Simpson's index using VDJtools. A read counted as productive if the sequence was in-frame and lacked a premature stop codon. The public reads were run again by TCRdb, first through fastp at Q25 and then through MiXCR, and only productive beta chains were kept. Rows are combined by CDR3 protein, so each entry shows the most common genes and DNA. TCRdb's processing, not the authors', yielded these V and J calls. This sample comprises more than 85,000 distinct CDR3 sequences, around three fifths of them detected only once. In total, the top ten clones hold approximately 15% of the sample.

This clonotype was seen at least ten times. The clone's antigen remains unknown. No per-base quality is available; no much larger clone lies one base away. The V end loses 3 bases and the J end loses 15 bases, and a stretch of 17 bases separates them. From the cysteine through the phenylalanine, the CDR3 covers 13 amino acids. The only DNA kept is the CDR3, 39 bases in frame from the first base. The investigation overall reported the following: The top 100 clones accounted for a significantly larger cumulative portion of the repertoire in normal lung than in tumor tissue. Significantly higher TCR diversity (inverse Simpson) was observed in tumor tissue than in normal lung tissue (approximately 430 vs 150, P = 0.0075, Mann-Whitney U test). With only around 15 patients in the cohort, the authors noted that larger samples and more detailed clinical data are needed. Significantly higher TCR diversity was found in younger patients, and higher tumor TCR diversity was associated with shorter overall and disease-free survival. Peripheral blood was not sequenced, so blood TCRbeta repertoires were not examined in the lung cancer patients of the study. Neither the sequencing platform nor unique molecular identifiers are mentioned in the methods.

Bulk unsorted tissue served as the source for RNA extraction, and RNA quality was assessed using a NanoDrop ND-1000 and an Agilent 2100. The donors were newly diagnosed lung cancer patients admitted for thoracic surgery in China from August to November 2014 who had not received prior chemotherapy. Anyone who had undergone radiotherapy or chemotherapy before, or who had another cancer at the same time, was left out of the study. Pieces of surgical tissue measuring about 1-2.1 cm3 were kept in RNAlater solution and held at -80 degrees C until needed. Sequencing was carried out using lung tumor tissue. This clonotype originated in a man between 65 and 85 years old with non-small cell lung cancer. The V and J segments used are TRBV12-3 or TRBV12-4 and TRBJ1-4; the D gene is perhaps TRBD1, on 6 matching bases. The DNA sequence is given as TGTGCCAGCAGTTTCCCAGGGGCCGAGAGGGTGTTTTTT. This yields the protein CASSFPGAERVFF.